This T cell receptor (beta chain) was sequenced for a study of blood T cells in healthy people across ages. This CDR3 contains 13 residues. Study-level findings and limits: Calculation of diversity from one million T cells yielded estimates considered to be underestimates. TCR beta diversity per million T cells fell roughly linearly with age. Higher naive T cell percentage went strongly together with higher TCR beta diversity.

Concerning this clonotype itself: Its antigen is still unknown.

The authors ran a second PCR of roughly 6 to 11 cycles using a sample-barcoded 5' primer and a J-beta primer mix. The template-switch adaptor, which had 12 random nucleotides, put a tag on each cDNA molecule. TCRdb re-called the 5' RACE reads with MiXCR, one entry per CDR3 protein. The table shows about 750,000 distinct CDR3 sequences, with 53% occurring only once. The sequence came from a man aged 80 or over in good health. The rearrangement uses TRBV21-1 and TRBJ2-3; TRBD1, as called in the table, went unchecked against the DNA. TRBV21-1 is noted as a pseudogene. The specimen sequenced was blood. CDR3 coding DNA: TGTGCCAGCAGCAATCTGGGACCCCGATACGCGTATTTT. Its translation is CASSNLGPRYAYF.